The rows below give T cell receptor beta chains drawn from one sample of a study of cytomegalovirus exposure and HLA in healthy donors. TCRdb keeps only in-frame clones here, not all; method: immunoSEQ multiplex PCR. The data show 150,000 to 200,000 clones, approximately 81% seen once. The sequencing sample was made of PBMCs. These receptors were taken from a man between 18 and 35 years old in good health and CMV-seropositive. Each CDR3 is given with its conserved first and last residue. The D gene is left open where the match is weak.

TRBJ1-1	TRBV29-1	-	CSVQGAGVNTEAFF
TRBJ2-2	TRBV4-3	-	CASSPPRTGELFF
TRBJ2-5	TRBV4-3	TRBD1	CASSQDPGQGEGPRETQYF
TRBJ2-3	TRBV5-4	TRBD2	CASNPLAGGATDTQYF
TRBJ2-1	TRBV7-3	TRBD1	CASSPEQGAYNEQFF
TRBJ2-3	TRBV13	TRBD1	CASTPSDRGPDTQYF
TRBJ2-1	TRBV25-1	-	CASQTTGTYNEQFF
TRBJ2-5	TRBV4-3	TRBD1	CASSQEGTEETQYF
-	TRBV27	TRBD2	CASSSPAGGSRFYEQYF
TRBJ2-3	TRBV11-2	TRBD1	CASSRQGQGADTQYF
TRBJ2-3	TRBV7-3	TRBD1	CASSLTGQVSTDTQYF
TRBJ1-6	TRBV15	TRBD1	CATSNFGRTGQFSPLHF
TRBJ2-7	TRBV5-1	-	CASSSSGGPSYEQYF
TRBJ2-1	TRBV7-2	-	CASSLDGNEQFF
TRBJ1-6	TRBV6-6	TRBD1	CASSYGQGYSPLHF
TRBJ1-1	TRBV7-9	-	CASSSGTNTEAFF
TRBJ2-3	TRBV27	-	CASSFYGGRTDTQYF
TRBJ1-5	TRBV6-1	TRBD1	CASSGQGSKQPQHF
TRBJ2-4	TRBV21-1	-	CASTLKGTSGGAIAKNIQYF
TRBJ2-7	TRBV27	TRBD1	CASSSVTGISYEQYF
TRBJ2-3	TRBV19	TRBD2	CASSRASGDRYTQYF
TRBJ1-2	TRBV7-9	-	CASPLGAGADGYTF
TRBJ2-2	TRBV11-1	-	CASSWTDTGELFF
TRBJ1-5	TRBV6-4	-	CASSGVTKPQHF
TRBJ1-1	TRBV7-9	-	CASQGETEAFF
TRBJ1-4	TRBV7-9	-	CASSSRRPSGEKLFF
TRBJ2-1	TRBV19	-	CASSITGTTTNEQFF
TRBJ2-7	TRBV10-3	-	CAIGPQPPYEQYF
TRBJ2-2	TRBV18	-	CASSPRPITQSNTGELFF
TRBJ2-3	TRBV5-6	-	CASSRERVRADTQYF
TRBJ1-4	TRBV6-5	TRBD1	CASSYSGQINEKLFF
TRBJ2-5	TRBV11-2	-	CASGSVSREETQYF
TRBJ1-2	TRBV19	TRBD1	CASRSTGINYGYTF
TRBJ2-1	TRBV13	TRBD1	CASSPRTGSSYNEQFF
TRBJ2-1	TRBV11-2	TRBD2	CASSTGLAGTLEQFF
TRBJ1-4	TRBV7-2	-	CASSLMQATNEKLFF
TRBJ2-2	TRBV18	-	CASSLQDTNRAGELFF
TRBJ1-6	TRBV6-5	-	CASSYLGSPLHF
TRBJ2-7	TRBV5-1	-	CASSVRTASSYEQYF
TRBJ2-1	TRBV19	-	CASTTGSNEQFF
TRBJ2-7	TRBV5-6	TRBD1	CASSMRGQGYASYEQYF